The clone carrying this T cell receptor (beta chain) was counted a single time. The repertoire was sequenced with immunoSEQ multiplex PCR; TCRdb's copy has only in-frame clones and lacks some. The table shows 350,000 to 450,000 clones, with more than 80% occurring only once. This specimen belongs to a study of blood T cell repertoires in COVID-19. This TCR was sampled from a man aged 35-49 years with acute or convalescent COVID-19. The sequenced sample consisted of peripheral blood.

Here the CDR3 reads CASSNRGLDYGYTF. DNA for the CDR3: TGTGCCAGCAGTAACAGGGGCCTGGACTATGGCTACACCTTC. J is TRBJ1-2 and V is TRBV27, with TRBD1 matching 7 bases. CDR3 length equals 14 residues. After removal of 5 bases from V and 3 bases from J, the junction contained 6 bases not matched to a gene. Per the germline V gene, CDR1 is MNHEY and CDR2 is SMNVEV (reference sequence).